The TCR beta chain under discussion was sequenced for a study of T cells in Graves' hyperthyroidism and ophthalmopathy. This clonotype was recorded at least ten times. It was RNA transcripts that yielded the amplified TCR beta CDR3 regions. First-round RT-PCR of the TCR CDR3 relied on the HTBI primer set. TCRdb recomputed calls from the multiplex PCR reads with MiXCR, one row per CDR3 protein. The top ten clones hold under 35% of a sample with about 180,000 distinct CDR3 sequences, about 15% of them seen once. Diagnosis of hyperthyroidism was new in patients aged 18 to 65, and its duration was under 2 months. Diagnosis relied on clinical symptoms, serum thyroxine and TRAb, thyroid ultrasound and orbital computed tomography. CDR1 and CDR2 from the germline V gene are MDHEN and SYDVKM. The CDR3 is 15 amino acids. The V segment lost 6 bases and the J segment 0 bases; nucleotides outside the gene matches: 6.

The J gene is TRBJ1-1, the V gene TRBV28, with 8 bases fitting TRBD1. Material for sequencing was blood. This sequence was found in a woman between 50 and 59 years old with Graves' hyperthyroidism. CDR3 nucleotide sequence: TGTGCCAGCAGACCTAGACAGGGGTTGAACACTGAAGCTTTCTTT. This sequence encodes CASRPRQGLNTEAFF.